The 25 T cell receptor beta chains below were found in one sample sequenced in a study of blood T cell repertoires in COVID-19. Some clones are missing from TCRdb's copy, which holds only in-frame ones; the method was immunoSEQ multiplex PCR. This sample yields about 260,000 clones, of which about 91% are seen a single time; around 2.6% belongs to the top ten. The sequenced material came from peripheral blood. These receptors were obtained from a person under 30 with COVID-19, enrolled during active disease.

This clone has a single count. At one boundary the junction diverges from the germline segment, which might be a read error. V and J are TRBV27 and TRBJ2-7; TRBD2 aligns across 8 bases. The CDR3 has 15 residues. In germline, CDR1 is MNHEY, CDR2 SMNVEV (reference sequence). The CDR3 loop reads CASSVSAGAAYEQYF. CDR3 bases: TGTGCCAGCAGTGTATCAGCGGGAGCCGCCTACGAGCAGTACTTC.

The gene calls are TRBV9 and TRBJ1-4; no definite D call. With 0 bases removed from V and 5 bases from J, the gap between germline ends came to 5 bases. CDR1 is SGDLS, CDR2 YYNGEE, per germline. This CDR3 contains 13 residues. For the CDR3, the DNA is TGTGCCAGCAGCGTAGCCGGGAATGAAAAACTGTTTTTT. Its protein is CASSVAGNEKLFF.

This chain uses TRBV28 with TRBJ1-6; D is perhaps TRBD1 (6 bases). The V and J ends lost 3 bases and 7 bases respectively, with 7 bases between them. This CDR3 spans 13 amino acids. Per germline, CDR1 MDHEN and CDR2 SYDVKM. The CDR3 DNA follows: TGTGCCAGCAGTTTCCAGGGGAATTCACCCCTCCACTTT. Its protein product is CASSFQGNSPLHF.

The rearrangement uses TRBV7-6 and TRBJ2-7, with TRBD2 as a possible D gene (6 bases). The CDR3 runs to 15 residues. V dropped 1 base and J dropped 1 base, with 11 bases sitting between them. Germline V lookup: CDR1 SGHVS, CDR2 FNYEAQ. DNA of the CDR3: TGTGCCAGCAGCTTAGTATCTGGGGGGTCCTACGAGCAGTACTTC. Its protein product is CASSLVSGGSYEQYF.

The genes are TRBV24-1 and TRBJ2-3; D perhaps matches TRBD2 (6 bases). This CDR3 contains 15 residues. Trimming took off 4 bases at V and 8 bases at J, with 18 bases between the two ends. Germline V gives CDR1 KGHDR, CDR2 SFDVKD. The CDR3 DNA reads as TGTGCCACCAGTGACCTCCACGGGACTCAAGGTACGCAGTATTTT. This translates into CATSDLHGTQGTQYF.

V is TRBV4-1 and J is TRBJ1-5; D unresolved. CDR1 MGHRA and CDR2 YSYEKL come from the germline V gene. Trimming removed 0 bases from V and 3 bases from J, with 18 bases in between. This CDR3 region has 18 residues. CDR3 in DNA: TGCGCCAGCAGCCAAGATCTAAGATTCATAGCGGACAATCAGCCCCAGCATTTT. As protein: CASSQDLRFIADNQPQHF.

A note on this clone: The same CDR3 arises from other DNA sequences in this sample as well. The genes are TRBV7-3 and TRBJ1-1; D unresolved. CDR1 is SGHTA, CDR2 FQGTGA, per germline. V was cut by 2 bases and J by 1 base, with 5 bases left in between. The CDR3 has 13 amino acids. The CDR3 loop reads CASSLEGNTEAFF. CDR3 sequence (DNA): TGTGCCAGCAGCTTAGAGGGGAACACTGAAGCTTTCTTT. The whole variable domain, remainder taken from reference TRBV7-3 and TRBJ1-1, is GAGVSQTPSNKVTEKGKYVELRCDPISGHTALYWYRQSLGQGPEFLIYFQGTGAADDSGLPNDRFFAVRPEGSVSTLKIQRTERGDSAVYLCASSLEGNTEAFFGQGTRLTVV.

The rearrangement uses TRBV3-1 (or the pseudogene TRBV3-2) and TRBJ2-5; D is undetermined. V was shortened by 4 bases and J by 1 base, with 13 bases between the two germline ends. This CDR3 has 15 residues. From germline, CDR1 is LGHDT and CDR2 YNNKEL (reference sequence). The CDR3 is CASSPSYVGQETQYF. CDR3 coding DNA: TGTGCCAGCAGCCCGTCGTACGTCGGCCAAGAGACCCAGTACTTC.

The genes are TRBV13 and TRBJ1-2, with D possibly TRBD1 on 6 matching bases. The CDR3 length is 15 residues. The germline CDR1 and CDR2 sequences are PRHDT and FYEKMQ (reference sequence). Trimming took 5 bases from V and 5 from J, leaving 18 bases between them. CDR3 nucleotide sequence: TGTGCCAGCAGCGAAGGATCTGGGGGCTTATATGGCTACACCTTC. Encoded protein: CASSEGSGGLYGYTF. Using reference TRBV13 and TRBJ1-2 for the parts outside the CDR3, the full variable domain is AAGVIQSPRHLIKEKRETATLKCYPIPRHDTVYWYQQGPGQDPQFLISFYEKMQSDKGSIPDRFSAQQFSDYHSELNMSSLELGDSALYFCASSEGSGGLYGYTFGSGTRLTVV.

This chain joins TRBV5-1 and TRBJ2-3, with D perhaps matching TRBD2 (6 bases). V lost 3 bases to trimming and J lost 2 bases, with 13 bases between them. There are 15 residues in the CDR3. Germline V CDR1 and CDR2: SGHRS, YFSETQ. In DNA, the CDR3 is TGCGCCAGCAGCTCGAACCGGGAGTACACAGATACGCAGTATTTT. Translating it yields CASSSNREYTDTQYF.

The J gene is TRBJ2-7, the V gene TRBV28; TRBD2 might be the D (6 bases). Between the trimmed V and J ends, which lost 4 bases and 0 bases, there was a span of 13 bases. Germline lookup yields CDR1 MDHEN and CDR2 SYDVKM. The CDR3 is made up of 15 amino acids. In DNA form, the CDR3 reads TGTGCCAGCAGTTCTAGCGTCAAGAACTCCTACGAGCAGTACTTC. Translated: CASSSSVKNSYEQYF.

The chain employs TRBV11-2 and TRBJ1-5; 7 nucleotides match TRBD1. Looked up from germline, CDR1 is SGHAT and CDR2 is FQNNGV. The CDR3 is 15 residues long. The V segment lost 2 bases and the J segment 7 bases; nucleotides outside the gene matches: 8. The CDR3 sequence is CASSLSGVRGQPQHF. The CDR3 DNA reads TGTGCCAGCAGCTTATCGGGGGTCAGGGGGCAGCCCCAGCATTTT. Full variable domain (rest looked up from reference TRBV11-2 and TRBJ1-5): EAGVAQSPRYKIIEKRQSVAFWCNPISGHATLYWYQQILGQGPKLLIQFQNNGVVDDSQLPKDRFSAERLKGVDSTLKIQPAKLEDSAVYLCASSLSGVRGQPQHFGDGTRLSIL.

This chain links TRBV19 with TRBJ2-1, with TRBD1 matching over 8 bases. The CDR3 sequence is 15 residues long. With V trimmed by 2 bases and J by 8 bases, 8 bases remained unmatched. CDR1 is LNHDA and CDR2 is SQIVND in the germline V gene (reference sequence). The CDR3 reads CASSIRTGSGDEQFF. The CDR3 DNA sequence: TGTGCCAGTAGTATAAGGACAGGGTCAGGCGATGAGCAGTTCTTC.

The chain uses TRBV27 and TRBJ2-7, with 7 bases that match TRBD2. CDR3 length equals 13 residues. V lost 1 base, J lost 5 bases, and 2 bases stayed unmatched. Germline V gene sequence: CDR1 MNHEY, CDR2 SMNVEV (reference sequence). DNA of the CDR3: TGTGCCAGCAGTTTATACGGGAGGAACGAGCAGTACTTC. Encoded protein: CASSLYGRNEQYF.

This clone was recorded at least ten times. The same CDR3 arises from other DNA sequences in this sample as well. The chain's CDR3 is CASSLEPGQGTYEQYF. The CDR3 nucleotides read TGTGCCAGCAGCTTGGAGCCGGGACAGGGGACATACGAGCAGTACTTC. V gene TRBV11-2 combines with J gene TRBJ2-7; 10 bases line up with TRBD1. From germline, CDR1 is SGHAT and CDR2 FQNNGV. Unmatched junction bases numbered 9, after V lost 3 bases and J lost 4 bases. CDR3 length: 16 residues.

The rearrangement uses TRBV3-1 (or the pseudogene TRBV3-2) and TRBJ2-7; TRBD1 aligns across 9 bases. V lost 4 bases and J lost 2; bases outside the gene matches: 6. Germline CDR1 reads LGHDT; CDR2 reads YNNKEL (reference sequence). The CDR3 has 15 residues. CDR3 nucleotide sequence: TGTGCCAGCAGCCCCCGGTGGACAGGGGCCTACGAGCAGTACTTC. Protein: CASSPRWTGAYEQYF.

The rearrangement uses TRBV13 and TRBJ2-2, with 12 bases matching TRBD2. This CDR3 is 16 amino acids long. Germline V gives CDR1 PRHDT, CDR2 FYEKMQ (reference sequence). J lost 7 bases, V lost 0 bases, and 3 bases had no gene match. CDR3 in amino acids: CASSLGLAGGGGELFF. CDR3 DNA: TGTGCCAGCAGCTTAGGACTAGCGGGAGGTGGCGGGGAGCTGTTTTTT. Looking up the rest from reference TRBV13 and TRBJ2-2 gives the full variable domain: AAGVIQSPRHLIKEKRETATLKCYPIPRHDTVYWYQQGPGQDPQFLISFYEKMQSDKGSIPDRFSAQQFSDYHSELNMSSLELGDSALYFCASSLGLAGGGGELFFGEGSRLTVL.

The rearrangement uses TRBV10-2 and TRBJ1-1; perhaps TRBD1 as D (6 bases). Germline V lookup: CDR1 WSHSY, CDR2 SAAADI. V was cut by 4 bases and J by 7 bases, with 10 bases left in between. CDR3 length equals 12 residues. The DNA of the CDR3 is TGCGCCAGCAGTGTTGGGGGCGGTGAAGCTTTCTTT. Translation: CASSVGGGEAFF.

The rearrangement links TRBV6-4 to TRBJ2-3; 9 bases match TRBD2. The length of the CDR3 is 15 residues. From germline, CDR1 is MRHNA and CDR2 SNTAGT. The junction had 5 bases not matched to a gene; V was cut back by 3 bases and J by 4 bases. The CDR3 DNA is TGTGCCAGCAGTGAATCAGCGGGAGGAGCAGATACGCAGTATTTT. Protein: CASSESAGGADTQYF.

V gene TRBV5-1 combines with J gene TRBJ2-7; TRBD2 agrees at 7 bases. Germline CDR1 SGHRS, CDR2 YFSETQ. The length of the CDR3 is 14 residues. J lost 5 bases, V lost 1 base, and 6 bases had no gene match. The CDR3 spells CASSLRLAAHEQYF. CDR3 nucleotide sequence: TGCGCCAGCAGCTTGAGGCTAGCGGCTCACGAGCAGTACTTC. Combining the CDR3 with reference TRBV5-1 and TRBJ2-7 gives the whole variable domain KAGVTQTPRYLIKTRGQQVTLSCSPISGHRSVSWYQQTPGQGLQFLFEYFSETQRNKGNFPGRFSGRQFSNSRSEMNVSTLELGDSALYLCASSLRLAAHEQYFGPGTRLTVT.

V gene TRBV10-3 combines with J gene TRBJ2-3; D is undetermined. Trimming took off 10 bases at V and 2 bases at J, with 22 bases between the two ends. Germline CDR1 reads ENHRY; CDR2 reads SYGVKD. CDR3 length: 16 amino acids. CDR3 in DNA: TGTGCCACCAATGCCGGAGCCTCAACCCCCACAGATACGCAGTATTTT. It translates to CATNAGASTPTDTQYF.

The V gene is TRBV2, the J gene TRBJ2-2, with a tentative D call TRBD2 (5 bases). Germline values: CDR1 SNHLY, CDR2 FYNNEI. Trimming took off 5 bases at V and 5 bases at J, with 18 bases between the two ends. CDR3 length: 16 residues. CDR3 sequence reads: CASSLSVGRGTGELFF. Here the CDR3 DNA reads TGTGCCAGCAGTTTAAGTGTAGGGAGAGGGACCGGGGAGCTGTTTTTT.

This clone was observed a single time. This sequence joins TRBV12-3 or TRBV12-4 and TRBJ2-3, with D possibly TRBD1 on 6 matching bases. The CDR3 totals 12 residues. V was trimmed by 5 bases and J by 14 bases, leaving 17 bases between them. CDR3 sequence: CASSRDTLDTYF. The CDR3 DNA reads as TGTGCCAGCAGTCGGGACACGCTAGATACGTATTTT.

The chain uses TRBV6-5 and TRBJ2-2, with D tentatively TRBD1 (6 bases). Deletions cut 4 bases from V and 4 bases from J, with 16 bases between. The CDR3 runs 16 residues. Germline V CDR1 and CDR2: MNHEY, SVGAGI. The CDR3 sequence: CASSSWGPGATGELFF. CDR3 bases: TGTGCCAGCAGTTCTTGGGGGCCCGGGGCCACCGGGGAGCTGTTTTTT.

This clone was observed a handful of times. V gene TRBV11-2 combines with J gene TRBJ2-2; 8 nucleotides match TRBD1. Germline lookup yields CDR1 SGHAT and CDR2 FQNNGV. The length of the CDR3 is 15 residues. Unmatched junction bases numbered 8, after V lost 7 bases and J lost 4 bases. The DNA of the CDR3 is TGTGCCAGCACCCTTCAGGGGGCGAGCACCGGGGAGCTGTTTTTT. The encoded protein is CASTLQGASTGELFF.